This T cell receptor (beta chain) derives from a study of graft-versus-host responses after intestinal transplantation. Study-wide context: Every transplant recipient was induced with anti-thymocyte globulin, then maintained on tacrolimus and steroids for two to four years. Findings of the study overall: Maximum circulating GvH clone levels tracked with early post-transplant HvG decreases. High graft-versus-host to host-versus-graft T cell clonal ratios marked allografts of patients with graft-donor macrochimerism.

As for this clone: Its antigen is not known.

Repertoires were generated with immunoSEQ multiplex PCR, while TCRdb's copy carries only in-frame clones and drops some. The repertoire holds some 46,000 clones, with roughly 95% as singletons. CDR1 MNHNY and CDR2 SVGAGI come from the germline V gene (reference sequence). V lost 6 bases, J lost 8 bases, and 7 bases stayed unmatched. The CDR3 is 14 amino acids. The gene calls are TRBV6-6 and TRBJ1-6, with 7 bases matching TRBD1. The clonotype was recovered from a human patient who received an intestinal transplant, so some T cells may come from the graft donor. The sequences come from PBMCs, collected about 11 months after intestinal transplant. CDR3 nucleotide sequence: TGTGCCAGCAGCACCCCAGGGGGGTATTCACCCCTCCACTTT. The encoded protein is CASSTPGGYSPLHF.